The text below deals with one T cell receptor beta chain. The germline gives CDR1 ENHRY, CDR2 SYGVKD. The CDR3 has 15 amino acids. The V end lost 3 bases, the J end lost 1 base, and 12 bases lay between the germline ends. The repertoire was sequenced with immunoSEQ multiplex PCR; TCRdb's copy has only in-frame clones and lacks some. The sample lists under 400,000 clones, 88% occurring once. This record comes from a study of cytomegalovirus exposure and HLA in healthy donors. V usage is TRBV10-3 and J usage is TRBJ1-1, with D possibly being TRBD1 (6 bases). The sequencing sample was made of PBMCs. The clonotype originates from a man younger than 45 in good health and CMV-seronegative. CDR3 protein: CAISDPGTPNTEAFF. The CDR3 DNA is TGTGCCATCAGTGACCCCGGGACACCGAACACTGAAGCTTTCTTT.